This record concerns one TCR beta chain sequence. The target antigen is unknown. At one end the junction does not follow the germline gene, possibly because of a read error. Sequencing was performed with immunoSEQ multiplex PCR; in TCRdb, only in-frame clones are kept and a portion is missing. The sample has 91,000 or so clones; 88% are singletons. The CDR3 length is 12 residues. The germline CDR1 and CDR2 sequences are MDHEN and SYDVKM. These data belong to a study of identifying expanded T cells in peripheral blood. Collection occurred without any documented infections or immune events in donors. The study, taken as a whole, reports: Variance in clone template counts between roughly two-week samples significantly increased with total template count across all healthy donors. Over about two and four weeks, about 15 and 19 clones changed, versus around 1.2 between replicates.

This sequence originates from a person aged 18-70 years in good health. The chain couples TRBV28 to TRBJ2-6; D not certain. The sequenced material came from blood. The CDR3 region is CATSTGANVLTF. For the CDR3, the DNA is TGTGCCACCAGTACTGGGGCCAACGTCCTGACTTTC.